This T cell receptor (beta chain) is from a study of blood T cells in healthy people across ages. Through a sample-barcoded 5' primer and a J-beta primer mix, a second PCR was run for roughly 6 to 11 cycles. TCRdb processed the 5' RACE reads anew with MiXCR; each CDR3 protein has one entry. The table lists hundreds of thousands of distinct CDR3 sequences, 60% to 80% of them singletons, with around a quarter in the top ten. This CDR3 contains 14 residues. Germline CDR1 and CDR2: MNHEY and SVGAGI. Sequenced: blood. The receptor comes from a man aged 25 to 45 in good health. The rearrangement joins TRBV6-5 to TRBJ2-4; no firm D call. The J call could be wrong; TRBJ2-5 is a better fit for the DNA end. In DNA, the CDR3 is TGTGCCAGCAGTTTTCAGGTCGGGCGGGAGACCCAGTACTTC. Amino acid sequence: CASSFQVGRETQYF.